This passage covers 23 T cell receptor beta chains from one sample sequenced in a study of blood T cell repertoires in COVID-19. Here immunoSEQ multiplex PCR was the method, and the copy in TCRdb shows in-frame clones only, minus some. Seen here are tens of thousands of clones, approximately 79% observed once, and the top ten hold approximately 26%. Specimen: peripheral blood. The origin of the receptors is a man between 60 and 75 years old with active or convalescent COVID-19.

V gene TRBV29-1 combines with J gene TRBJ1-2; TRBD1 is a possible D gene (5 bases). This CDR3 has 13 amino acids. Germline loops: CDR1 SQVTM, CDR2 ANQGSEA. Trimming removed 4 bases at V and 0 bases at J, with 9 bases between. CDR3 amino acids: CSVVRDSNYGYTF. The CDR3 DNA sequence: TGCAGCGTTGTCCGGGACTCTAACTATGGCTACACCTTC.

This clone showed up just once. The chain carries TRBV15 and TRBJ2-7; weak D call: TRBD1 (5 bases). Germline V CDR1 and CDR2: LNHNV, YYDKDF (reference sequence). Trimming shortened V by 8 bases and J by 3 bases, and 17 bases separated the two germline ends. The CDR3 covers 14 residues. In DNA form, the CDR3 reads TGTGCCACCCAGGACCCCACAGGAGACTACGAGCAGTACTTC. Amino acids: CATQDPTGDYEQYF.

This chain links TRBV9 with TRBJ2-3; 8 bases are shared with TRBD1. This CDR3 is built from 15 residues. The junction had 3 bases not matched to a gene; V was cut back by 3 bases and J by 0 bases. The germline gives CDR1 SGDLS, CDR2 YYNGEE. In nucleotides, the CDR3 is TGTGCCAGCAGCGGGGGACAGGTGAGCACAGATACGCAGTATTTT. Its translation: CASSGGQVSTDTQYF.

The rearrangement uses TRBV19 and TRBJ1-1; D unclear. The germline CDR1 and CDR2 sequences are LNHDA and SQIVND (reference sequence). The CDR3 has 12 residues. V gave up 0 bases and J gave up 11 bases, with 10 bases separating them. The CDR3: CASSIDRGVAFF. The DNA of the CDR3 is TGTGCCAGTAGTATAGATCGCGGGGTGGCTTTCTTT.

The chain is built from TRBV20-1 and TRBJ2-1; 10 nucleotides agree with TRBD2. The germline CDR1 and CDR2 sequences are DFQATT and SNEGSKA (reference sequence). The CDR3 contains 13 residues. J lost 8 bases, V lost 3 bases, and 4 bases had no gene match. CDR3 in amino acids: CSASSGGIDEQFF. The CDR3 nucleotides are TGCAGTGCTAGTAGCGGGGGGATTGATGAGCAGTTCTTC.

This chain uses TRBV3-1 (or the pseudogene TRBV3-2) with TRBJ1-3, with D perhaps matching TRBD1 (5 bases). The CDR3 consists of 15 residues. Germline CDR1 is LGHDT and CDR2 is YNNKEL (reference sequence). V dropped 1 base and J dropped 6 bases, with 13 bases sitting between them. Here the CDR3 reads CASSQGPGGENTIYF. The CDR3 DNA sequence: TGTGCCAGCAGCCAAGGCCCCGGGGGGGAAAACACCATATATTTT.

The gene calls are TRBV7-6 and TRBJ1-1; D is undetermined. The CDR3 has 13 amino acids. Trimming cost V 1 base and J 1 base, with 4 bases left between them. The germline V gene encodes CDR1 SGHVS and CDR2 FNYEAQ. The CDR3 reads CASSLGRNTEAFF. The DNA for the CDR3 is TGTGCCAGCAGCTTAGGCAGGAACACTGAAGCTTTCTTT.

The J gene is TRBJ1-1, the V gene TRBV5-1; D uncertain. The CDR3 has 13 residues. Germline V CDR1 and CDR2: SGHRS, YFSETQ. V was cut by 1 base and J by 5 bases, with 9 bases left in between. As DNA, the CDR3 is TGCGCCAGCAGCTTGAAGACGGAGACTGAAGCTTTCTTT. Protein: CASSLKTETEAFF. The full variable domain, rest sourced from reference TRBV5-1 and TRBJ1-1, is KAGVTQTPRYLIKTRGQQVTLSCSPISGHRSVSWYQQTPGQGLQFLFEYFSETQRNKGNFPGRFSGRQFSNSRSEMNVSTLELGDSALYLCASSLKTETEAFFGQGTRLTVV.

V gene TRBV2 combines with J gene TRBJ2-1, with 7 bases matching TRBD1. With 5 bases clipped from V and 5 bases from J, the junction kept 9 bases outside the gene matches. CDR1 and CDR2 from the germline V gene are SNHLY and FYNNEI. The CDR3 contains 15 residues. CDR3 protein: CASSRDRILNNEQFF. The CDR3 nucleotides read TGTGCCAGCAGTAGGGACAGAATTCTAAACAATGAGCAGTTCTTC.

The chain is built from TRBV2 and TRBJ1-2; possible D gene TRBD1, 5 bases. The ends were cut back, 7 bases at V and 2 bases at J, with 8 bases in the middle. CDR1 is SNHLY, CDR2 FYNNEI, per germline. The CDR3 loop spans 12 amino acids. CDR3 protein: CASTPGNYGYTF. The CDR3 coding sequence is TGTGCCAGCACCCCAGGGAACTATGGCTACACCTTC.

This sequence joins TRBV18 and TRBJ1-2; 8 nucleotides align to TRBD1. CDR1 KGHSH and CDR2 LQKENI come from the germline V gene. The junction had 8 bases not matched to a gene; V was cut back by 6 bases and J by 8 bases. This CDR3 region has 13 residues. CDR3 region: CASSPDRVGGYTF. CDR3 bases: TGTGCCAGCTCCCCGGACAGGGTAGGGGGCTACACCTTC. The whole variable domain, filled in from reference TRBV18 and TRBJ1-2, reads NAGVMQNPRHLVRRRGQEARLRCSPMKGHSHVYWYRQLPEEGLKFMVYLQKENIIDESGMPKERFSAEFPKEGPSILRIQQVVRGDSAAYFCASSPDRVGGYTFGSGTRLTVV.

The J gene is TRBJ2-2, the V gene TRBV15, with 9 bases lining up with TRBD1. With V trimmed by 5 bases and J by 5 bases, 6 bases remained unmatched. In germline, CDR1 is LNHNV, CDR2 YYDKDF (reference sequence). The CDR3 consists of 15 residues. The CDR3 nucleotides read TGTGCCACCAGCCGGGACAGGGTGCCGACCGGGGAGCTGTTTTTT. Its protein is CATSRDRVPTGELFF. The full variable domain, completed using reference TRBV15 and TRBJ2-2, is DAMVIQNPRYQVTQFGKPVTLSCSQTLNHNVMYWYQQKSSQAPKLLFHYYDKDFNNEADTPDNFQSRRPNTSFCFLDIRSPGLGDTAMYLCATSRDRVPTGELFFGEGSRLTVL.

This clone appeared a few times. The CDR3 spells CASSGAANYGYTF. CDR3 sequence (DNA): TGTGCCAGCAGCGGGGCAGCTAACTATGGCTACACCTTC. The chain links TRBV9 to TRBJ1-2; D gene unclear. Trimming left V 3 bases short and J 0 bases short, with 6 bases between. The CDR3 is made up of 13 amino acids. In germline, CDR1 is SGDLS, CDR2 YYNGEE.

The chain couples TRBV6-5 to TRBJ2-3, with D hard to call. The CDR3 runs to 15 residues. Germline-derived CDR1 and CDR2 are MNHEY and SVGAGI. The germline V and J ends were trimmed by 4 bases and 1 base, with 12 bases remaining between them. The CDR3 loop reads CASSSSPRGTDTQYF. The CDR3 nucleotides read TGTGCCAGCAGTTCCTCTCCCCGGGGCACAGATACGCAGTATTTT.

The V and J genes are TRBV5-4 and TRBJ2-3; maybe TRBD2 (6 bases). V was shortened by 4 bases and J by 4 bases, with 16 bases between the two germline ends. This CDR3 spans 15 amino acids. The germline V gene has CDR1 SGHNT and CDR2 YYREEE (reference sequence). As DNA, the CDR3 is TGTGCCAGCAGCGGAGCGGACTATGTCCCAGATACGCAGTATTTT. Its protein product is CASSGADYVPDTQYF. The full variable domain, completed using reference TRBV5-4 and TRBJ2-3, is ETGVTQSPTHLIKTRGQQVTLRCSSQSGHNTVSWYQQALGQGPQFIFQYYREEENGRGNFPPRFSGLQFPNYSSELNVNALELDDSALYLCASSGADYVPDTQYFGPGTRLTVL.

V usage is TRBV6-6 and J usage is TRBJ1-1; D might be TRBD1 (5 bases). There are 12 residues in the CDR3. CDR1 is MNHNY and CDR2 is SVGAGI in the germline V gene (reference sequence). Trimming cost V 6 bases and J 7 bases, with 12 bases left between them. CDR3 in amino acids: CASSPGQIEAFF. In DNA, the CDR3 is TGTGCCAGCAGCCCCGGACAAATTGAAGCTTTCTTT.

The CDR3 spells CASSIAGTLNTEAFF. DNA for the CDR3: TGTGCCAGTAGTATTGCCGGGACTCTGAACACTGAAGCTTTCTTT. This chain links TRBV19 with TRBJ1-1; maybe TRBD1 (5 bases). The V end was cut by 3 bases, the J end by 0 bases, with 11 bases between. The CDR3 covers 15 residues. Germline loops: CDR1 LNHDA, CDR2 SQIVND (reference sequence).

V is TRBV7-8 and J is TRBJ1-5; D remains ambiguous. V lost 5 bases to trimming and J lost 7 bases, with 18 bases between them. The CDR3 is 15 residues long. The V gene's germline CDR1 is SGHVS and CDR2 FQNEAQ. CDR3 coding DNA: TGTGCCAGCAGCCCCTATGAGTGGTTAGAACAGCCCCAGCATTTT. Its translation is CASSPYEWLEQPQHF. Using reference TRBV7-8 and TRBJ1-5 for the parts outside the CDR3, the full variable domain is GAGVSQSPRYKVAKRGQDVALRCDPISGHVSLFWYQQALGQGPEFLTYFQNEAQLDKSGLPSDRFFAERPEGSVSTLKIQRTQQEDSAVYLCASSPYEWLEQPQHFGDGTRLSIL.

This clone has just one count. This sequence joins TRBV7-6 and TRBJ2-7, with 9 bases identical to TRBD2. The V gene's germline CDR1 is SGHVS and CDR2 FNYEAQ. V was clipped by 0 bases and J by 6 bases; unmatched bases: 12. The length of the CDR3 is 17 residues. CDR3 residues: CASSLALVAGGLGEQYF. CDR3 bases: TGTGCCAGCAGCTTAGCGCTGGTGGCGGGGGGGCTGGGCGAGCAGTACTTC.

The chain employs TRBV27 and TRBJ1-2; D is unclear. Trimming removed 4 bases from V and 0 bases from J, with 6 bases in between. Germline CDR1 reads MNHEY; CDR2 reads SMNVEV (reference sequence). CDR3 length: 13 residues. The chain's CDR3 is CASSSNSNYGYTF. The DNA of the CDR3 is TGTGCCAGCAGTTCTAATTCTAACTATGGCTACACCTTC.

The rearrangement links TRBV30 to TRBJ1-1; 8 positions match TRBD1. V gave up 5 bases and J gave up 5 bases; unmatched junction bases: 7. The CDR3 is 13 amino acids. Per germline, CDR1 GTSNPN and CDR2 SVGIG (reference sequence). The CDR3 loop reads CAWGDRGVTEAFF. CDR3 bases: TGTGCCTGGGGAGACAGGGGCGTTACTGAAGCTTTCTTT.

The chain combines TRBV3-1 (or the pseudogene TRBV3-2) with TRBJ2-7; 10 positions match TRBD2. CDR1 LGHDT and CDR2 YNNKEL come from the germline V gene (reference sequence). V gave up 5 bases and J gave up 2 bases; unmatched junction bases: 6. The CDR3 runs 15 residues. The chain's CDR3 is CASSVRTSGAYEQYF. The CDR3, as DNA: TGTGCCAGCAGCGTTCGGACTAGCGGAGCCTACGAGCAGTACTTC.

The DNA of the CDR3 is TGTGCCAGCAGCGTAGCGTCCCAGGGCAAGACCCAGTACTTC. It translates to CASSVASQGKTQYF. This chain uses TRBV9 with TRBJ2-5; the D gene is possibly TRBD1 (5 bases). V was pared by 0 bases and J by 6 bases, with 12 bases between. The CDR3 runs 14 residues. Germline CDR1 is SGDLS and CDR2 is YYNGEE.